These T cell receptor beta chains were read from a single sample in a study of blood T cell repertoires in COVID-19. Profiled with immunoSEQ multiplex PCR; TCRdb holds only in-frame clones, not every one. The data hold about 200,000 clones, with almost 90% observed a single time. The sample comprised peripheral blood. These receptor sequences come from a man aged 18 to 29 with active or convalescent COVID-19. Each CDR3 is given with its conserved first and last residue. The D gene is left open where the match is weak. Expanded clones get a size class; other rows say once, few or many, or leave the size out.

d_gene	abundance	v_gene	j_gene	CDR3nt	CDR3aa
-	once	TRBV3-1/TRBV3-2	TRBJ1-2	TGTGCCAGCAGCCCACCGACAGGAATCTATGGCTACACCTTC	CASSPPTGIYGYTF
TRBD1	-	TRBV2	TRBJ1-4	TGTGCCAGCAGTCCAGGACAGGGGCTTAATGAAAAACTGTTTTTT	CASSPGQGLNEKLFF
TRBD1	-	TRBV25-1	TRBJ2-7	TGTGCCAGCACGGGACAGGGGGCCTACGAGCAGTACTTC	CASTGQGAYEQYF
TRBD1	-	TRBV25-1	TRBJ1-1	TGTGCCAGCAGTGCGTTGGGACAGGGGGGCACTGAAGCTTTCTTT	CASSALGQGGTEAFF
TRBD2	-	TRBV9	TRBJ2-1	TGTGCCAGCAGCCCGGGACTACAGAGCTCCTACAATGAGCAGTTCTTC	CASSPGLQSSYNEQFF
TRBD1	-	TRBV9	TRBJ2-2	TGTGCCAGCAGCTGGACCGAGAGGGGGCGATCCACCGGGGAGCTGTTTTTT	CASSWTERGRSTGELFF
TRBD1	-	TRBV30	TRBJ1-6	TGTGCCTGGAGAGGTACAGGGGCGGCTTCACCCCTCCACTTT	CAWRGTGAASPLHF
-	-	TRBV7-8	TRBJ1-1	TGTGCCAGCAGCGCGAAGGGGACTGAAGCTTTCTTT	CASSAKGTEAFF
-	-	TRBV6-5	TRBJ1-5	TGTGCCAGCGGGGGACTCGGGAATCAGCCCCAGCATTTT	CASGGLGNQPQHF
-	-	TRBV6-1	TRBJ1-2	TGTGCCAGCAGTGATACGGCCCGCGGTCATGGCTACACCTTC	CASSDTARGHGYTF
-	few	TRBV6-5	TRBJ1-6	TGTGCCAGCAGTTACTCGACCAGGGTGGGGAATTCACCCCTCCACTTT	CASSYSTRVGNSPLHF
-	-	TRBV27	TRBJ2-2	TGTGCCAGCAGTTTAGGGCTAGTAGGGGCCGGGGAGCTGTTTTTT	CASSLGLVGAGELFF
TRBD1	-	TRBV11-2	TRBJ1-3	TGTGCCAGCAGGCAGGGGGCCGCTGGAAACACCATATATTTT	CASRQGAAGNTIYF
TRBD1	-	TRBV19	TRBJ1-1	TGTGCCAGTAGCCAGGGGGCGGTAGCTGAAGCTTTCTTT	CASSQGAVAEAFF
-	-	TRBV6-5	TRBJ2-1	TGTGCCAGCACAGTCTACAATGAGCAGTTCTTC	CASTVYNEQFF
-	few	TRBV16	TRBJ2-6	TGTGCCAGCAGTCAATTCGGGACACCCCTTACTGGGGCCAACGTCCTGACTTTC	CASSQFGTPLTGANVLTF
-	once	TRBV10-3	TRBJ1-6	TGTGCCATCAGTGAGCCGTCGGGGTCGACTAGGGTTAATTCACCCCTCCACTTT	CAISEPSGSTRVNSPLHF
-	-	TRBV15	TRBJ1-5	TGTGCCACCAGCAGAGCAGGCCAGATTACAAATCAGCCCCAGCATTTT	CATSRAGQITNQPQHF
TRBD2	-	TRBV11-1	TRBJ2-1	TGTGCCAGCAGCCCTCTGTCTAGCGGGGGAAACAATGAGCAGTTCTTC	CASSPLSSGGNNEQFF
TRBD1	-	TRBV11-2	TRBJ1-1	TGTGCCAGCAGCTCACAGGGGACCACTGAAGCTTTCTTT	CASSSQGTTEAFF
TRBD2	-	TRBV2	TRBJ2-2	TGTGCCAGCAGTGTGACTAGCGGGAGGAATCACGGGGAGCTGTTTTTT	CASSVTSGRNHGELFF
TRBD1	-	TRBV12-3/TRBV12-4	TRBJ1-2	TGTGCCAGCAGTCCACAGGGGACTTATGGCTACACCTTC	CASSPQGTYGYTF
TRBD1	-	TRBV4-1	TRBJ1-4	TGCGCCAGCAGCCACGTGGACAGGGCAACTAATGAAAAACTGTTTTTT	CASSHVDRATNEKLFF
TRBD2	-	TRBV9	TRBJ2-5	TGTGCCAGCAGCGGGGGACTAAGGGAGACCCAGTACTTC	CASSGGLRETQYF
TRBD1	-	TRBV7-8	TRBJ1-5	TGTGCCAGCAGCTTAGCGGAGGGGGCTAGCAATCAGCCCCAGCATTTT	CASSLAEGASNQPQHF
TRBD2	-	TRBV7-3	TRBJ2-3	TGTGCCAGCAGCCCCTCTAGCGGGAGGGCCTTAGATACGCAGTATTTT	CASSPSSGRALDTQYF
TRBD2	once	TRBV6-1	TRBJ2-2	TGTGCCAGCAGTGAAGCCTCTAGCGGGAGTGTCACCGGGGAGCTGTTTTTT	CASSEASSGSVTGELFF
-	-	TRBV7-2	TRBJ2-7	TGTGCCAGCAGCGTAAACAGGGACTCCTACGAGCAGTACTTC	CASSVNRDSYEQYF
TRBD1	-	TRBV29-1	TRBJ1-3	TGCAGCGTCGAAGACGACAGGGTTGGAAACACCATATATTTT	CSVEDDRVGNTIYF
-	-	TRBV5-1	TRBJ1-4	TGCGCCAGCAGAACGGACAGACTCGGCGAAAAACTGTTTTTT	CASRTDRLGEKLFF
-	once	TRBV30	TRBJ2-7	TGTGCCTGGTGGGGGACCGACAGGATAACCTACGAGCAGTACTTC	CAWWGTDRITYEQYF
-	-	TRBV12-3/TRBV12-4	TRBJ1-1	TGTGCCAGCAGTTCCAACAGTTGGCCTGAAGCTTTCTTT	CASSSNSWPEAFF
TRBD2	-	TRBV5-1	TRBJ2-1	TGCGCCAGCAGCTCGCCGGGACTAGCGGGGGGTTTTGGGTACAATGAGCAGTTCTTC	CASSSPGLAGGFGYNEQFF
-	-	TRBV3-1/TRBV3-2	TRBJ2-1	TGTGCCAGCAGCCAAGTTCTAGCCTACAATGAGCAGTTCTTC	CASSQVLAYNEQFF
-	-	TRBV7-7	TRBJ2-1	TGTGCCAGCAGCTCGGGTGTTAACAATGAGCAGTTCTTC	CASSSGVNNEQFF
-	-	TRBV2	TRBJ2-2	TGTGCCAGCAGTGAAGAACAGGGCGGCGGGGAGCTGTTTTTT	CASSEEQGGGELFF
-	-	TRBV4-3	TRBJ1-5	TGCGCCAGCAGCCAAGAGTATAGCTTTCGGGGATATAGCAATCAGCCCCAGCATTTT	CASSQEYSFRGYSNQPQHF
TRBD2	-	TRBV7-2	TRBJ2-4	TGTGCCAGCAGTTCCGGGACTAGCCGGCTCAACATTCAGTACTTC	CASSSGTSRLNIQYF
-	-	TRBV19	TRBJ2-3	TGTGCCAGTAGTAACGCGGGGTCAGATACGCAGTATTTT	CASSNAGSDTQYF
-	-	TRBV27	TRBJ1-6	TGTGCCAGCAGTTTGGTGACAGGCGCATCACCCCTCCACTTT	CASSLVTGASPLHF
-	-	TRBV30	TRBJ1-4	TGTGCCTGGAGTGTAGGGGTCGAAGGGGCGCGGGAAAAACTGTTTTTT	CAWSVGVEGAREKLFF
TRBD2	-	TRBV7-3	TRBJ2-1	TGTGCCAGCAGCCTAAGCGGGGGGAATCACAATGAGCAGTTCTTC	CASSLSGGNHNEQFF
TRBD1	-	TRBV12-3/TRBV12-4	TRBJ1-1	TGTGCCAGCAGCCCCCTCCACAGGGGGCCAACTTTCTTT	CASSPLHRGPTFF
-	-	TRBV14	TRBJ1-5	TGTGCCAGCAGCCAAGAGATGCAGGGTGATAGCAATCAGCCCCAGCATTTT	CASSQEMQGDSNQPQHF
TRBD1	once	TRBV18	TRBJ1-6	TGTGCCAGCTCACAGACAGGGGATCCTAATTCACCCCTCCACTTT	CASSQTGDPNSPLHF
-	-	TRBV4-2	TRBJ2-3	TGTGCCAGCAGCCAAGGACCCCCAGACGGGATGGAGTATTTT	CASSQGPPDGMEYF
TRBD2	-	TRBV6-1	TRBJ2-2	TGTGCCAGCAGTGAATTAGCGGGAGACACCGGGGAGCTGTTTTTT	CASSELAGDTGELFF
-	-	TRBV6-5	TRBJ2-3	TGTGCCAGCACAGGGAGGTCAGATACGCAGTATTTT	CASTGRSDTQYF
-	-	TRBV18	TRBJ1-2	TGTGCCAGCTCACCAATTACAACAGGTTCGGATGGCTACACCTTC	CASSPITTGSDGYTF
TRBD2	-	TRBV6-6	TRBJ2-1	TGTGCCAGCAGTCCAGGGACTAGCGGAACGCTCCCTTCGGATGAGCAGTTCTTC	CASSPGTSGTLPSDEQFF
-	-	TRBV12-3/TRBV12-4	TRBJ2-2	TGTGCCAGCGGTCGGGACACCGGGGAGCTGTTTTTT	CASGRDTGELFF
-	-	TRBV7-8	TRBJ1-1	TGTGCCAGCAGCTTAGCTGGCGGGGGCACTGAAGCTTTCTTT	CASSLAGGGTEAFF
TRBD1	-	TRBV6-6	TRBJ1-3	TGTGCCAGCAGTTACTCGGACAGGGGAGACACCATATATTTT	CASSYSDRGDTIYF